Described below is a single T cell receptor (beta chain) sequence and its context. This specimen comes from a study of T cell changes during pregnancy in multiple sclerosis. The assay was immunoSEQ multiplex PCR, and TCRdb's table has in-frame clones only and misses some. The repertoire holds 55,000 to 80,000 clones, with roughly nine tenths as singletons. Per the germline V gene, CDR1 is LNHDA and CDR2 is SQIVND (reference sequence). The V segment lost 5 bases and the J segment 3 bases; nucleotides outside the gene matches: 13. The CDR3 has 17 amino acids. This TCR was sampled from a female donor in good health, enrolled as a control in a pregnancy study. Sequenced material: peripheral blood, taken after pregnancy. The chain combines TRBV19 with TRBJ1-2, with 9 bases fitting TRBD1. CDR3 bases: TGTGCCAGTAGTCCTCAACCCCGGGACAGGGTCGACTATGGCTACACCTTC. Translated: CASSPQPRDRVDYGYTF.